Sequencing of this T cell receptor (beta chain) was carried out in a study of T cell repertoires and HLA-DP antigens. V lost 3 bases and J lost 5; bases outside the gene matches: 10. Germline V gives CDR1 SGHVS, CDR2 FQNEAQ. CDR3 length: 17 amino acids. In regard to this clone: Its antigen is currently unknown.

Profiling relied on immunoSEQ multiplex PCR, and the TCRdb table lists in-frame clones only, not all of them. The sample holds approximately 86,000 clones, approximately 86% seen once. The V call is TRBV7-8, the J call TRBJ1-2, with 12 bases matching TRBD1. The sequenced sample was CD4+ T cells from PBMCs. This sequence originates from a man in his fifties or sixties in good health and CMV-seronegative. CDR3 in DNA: TGTGCCAGCAGCTTCATCCCGGGACAGGGGGCTTTGTATGGCTACACCTTC. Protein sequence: CASSFIPGQGALYGYTF.